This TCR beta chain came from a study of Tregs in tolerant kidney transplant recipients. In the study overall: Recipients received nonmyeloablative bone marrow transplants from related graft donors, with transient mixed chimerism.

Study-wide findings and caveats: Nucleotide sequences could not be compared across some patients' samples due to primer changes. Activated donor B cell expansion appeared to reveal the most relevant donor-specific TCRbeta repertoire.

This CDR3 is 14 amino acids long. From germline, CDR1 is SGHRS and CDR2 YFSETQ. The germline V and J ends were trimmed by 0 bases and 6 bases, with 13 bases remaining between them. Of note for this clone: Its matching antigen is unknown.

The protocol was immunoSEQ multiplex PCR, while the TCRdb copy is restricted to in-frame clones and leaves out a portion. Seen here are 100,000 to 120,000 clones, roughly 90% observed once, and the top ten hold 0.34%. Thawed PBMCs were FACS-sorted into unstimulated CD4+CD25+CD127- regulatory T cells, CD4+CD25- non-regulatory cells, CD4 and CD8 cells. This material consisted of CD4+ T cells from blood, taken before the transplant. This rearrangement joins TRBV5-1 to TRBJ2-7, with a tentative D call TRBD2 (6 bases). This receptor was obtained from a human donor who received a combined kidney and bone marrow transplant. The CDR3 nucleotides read TGCGCCAGCAGCTTGGGACTAGTCTCCCCCGAGCAGTACTTC. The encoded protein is CASSLGLVSPEQYF.